Reported below is one T cell receptor (beta chain). What it binds is unknown. The method was immunoSEQ multiplex PCR; TCRdb's version includes in-frame clones alone and lacks a portion of them. The sample holds nearly 2 million clones, about 95% seen once. This entry comes from a study of shared clonotypes between healthy human individuals. Naive CD8 populations comprised CD45RO-negative cells positively selected for CCR7, excluding terminally differentiated effector memory CD45RA+ cells. In germline, CDR1 is SGHDT, CDR2 YYEEEE. The CDR3 contains 17 residues. The J segment lost 1 base and the V segment lost 4 bases, leaving 12 bases of the junction unmatched. Study-level results: Generation probabilities were higher for clonotypes shared across all four sorted-subset donors than for unshared ones.

The chain is built from TRBV5-6 and TRBJ2-3; 7 bases are a match to TRBD1. The receptor was isolated from a man between 18 and 29 years old in good health. What was sequenced was naive CD8+ T cells sorted from blood. CDR3 region: CASSAYRGLGGTDTQYF. The CDR3 DNA sequence: TGTGCCAGCAGCGCCTACAGGGGCCTTGGTGGCACAGATACGCAGTATTTT.